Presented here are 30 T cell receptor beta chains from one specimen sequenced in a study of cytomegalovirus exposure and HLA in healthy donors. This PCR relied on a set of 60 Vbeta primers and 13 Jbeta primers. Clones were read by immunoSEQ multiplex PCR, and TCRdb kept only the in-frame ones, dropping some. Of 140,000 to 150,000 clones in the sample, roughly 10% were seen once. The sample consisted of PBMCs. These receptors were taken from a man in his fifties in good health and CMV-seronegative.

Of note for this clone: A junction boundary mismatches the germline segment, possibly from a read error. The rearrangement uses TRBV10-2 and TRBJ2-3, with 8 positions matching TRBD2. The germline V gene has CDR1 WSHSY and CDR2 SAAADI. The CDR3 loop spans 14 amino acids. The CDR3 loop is CASSDAGGTDTRYF. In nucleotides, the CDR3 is TGCGCCAGCAGTGATGCGGGGGGCACAGATACGCGGTATTTT.

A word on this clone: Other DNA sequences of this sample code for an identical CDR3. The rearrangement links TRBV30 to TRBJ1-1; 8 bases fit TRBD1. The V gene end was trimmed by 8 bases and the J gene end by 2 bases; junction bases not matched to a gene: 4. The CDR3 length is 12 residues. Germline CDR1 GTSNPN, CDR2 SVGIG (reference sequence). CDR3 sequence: CAGDRGNTEAFF. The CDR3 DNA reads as TGTGCCGGAGACAGGGGAAACACTGAAGCTTTCTTT. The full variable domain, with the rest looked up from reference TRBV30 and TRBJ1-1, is SQTIHQWPATLVQPVGSPLSLECTVEGTSNPNLYWYRQAAGRGLQLLFYSVGIGQISSEVPQNLSASRPQDRQFILSSKKLLLSDSGFYLCAGDRGNTEAFFGQGTRLTVV.

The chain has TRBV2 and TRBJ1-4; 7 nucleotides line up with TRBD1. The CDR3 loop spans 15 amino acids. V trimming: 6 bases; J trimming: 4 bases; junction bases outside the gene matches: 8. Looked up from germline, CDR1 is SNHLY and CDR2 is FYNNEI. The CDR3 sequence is CASRLRQGLNEKLFF. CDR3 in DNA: TGTGCCAGCAGACTTAGACAGGGCCTTAATGAAAAACTGTTTTTT.

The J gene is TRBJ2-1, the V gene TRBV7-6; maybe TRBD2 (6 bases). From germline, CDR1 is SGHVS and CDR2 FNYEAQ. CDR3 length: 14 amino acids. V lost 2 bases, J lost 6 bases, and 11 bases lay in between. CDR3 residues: CASSLFGGGNEQFF. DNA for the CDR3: TGTGCCAGCAGCTTATTCGGGGGAGGCAATGAGCAGTTCTTC.

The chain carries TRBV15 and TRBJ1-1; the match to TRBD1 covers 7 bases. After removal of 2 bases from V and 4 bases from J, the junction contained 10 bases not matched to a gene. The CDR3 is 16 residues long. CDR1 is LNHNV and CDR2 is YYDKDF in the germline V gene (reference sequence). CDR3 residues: CATSRRMAGGPTEAFF. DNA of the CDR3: TGTGCCACCAGCAGACGGATGGCAGGGGGTCCCACTGAAGCTTTCTTT. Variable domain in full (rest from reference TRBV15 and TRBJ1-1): DAMVIQNPRYQVTQFGKPVTLSCSQTLNHNVMYWYQQKSSQAPKLLFHYYDKDFNNEADTPDNFQSRRPNTSFCFLDIRSPGLGDTAMYLCATSRRMAGGPTEAFFGQGTRLTVV.

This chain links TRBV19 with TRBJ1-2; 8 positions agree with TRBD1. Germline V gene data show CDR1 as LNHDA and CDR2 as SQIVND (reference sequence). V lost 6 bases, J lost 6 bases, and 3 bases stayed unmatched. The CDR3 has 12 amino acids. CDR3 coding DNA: TGTGCCAGTAGCCAGGGGGCTAATGGCTACACCTTC. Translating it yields CASSQGANGYTF.

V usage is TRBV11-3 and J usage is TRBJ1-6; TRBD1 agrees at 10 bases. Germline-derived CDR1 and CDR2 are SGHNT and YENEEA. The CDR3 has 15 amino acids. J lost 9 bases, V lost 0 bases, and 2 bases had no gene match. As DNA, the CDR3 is TGTGCCAGCAGCTTAGATGGGACAGGGGCTTCACCCCTCCACTTT. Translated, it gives CASSLDGTGASPLHF.

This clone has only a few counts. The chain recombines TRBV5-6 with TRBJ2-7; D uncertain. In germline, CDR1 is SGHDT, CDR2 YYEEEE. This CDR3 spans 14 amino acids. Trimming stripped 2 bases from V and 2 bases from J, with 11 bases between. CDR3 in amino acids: CASSFRVPPYEQYF. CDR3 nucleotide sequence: TGTGCCAGCAGCTTTAGAGTTCCCCCCTACGAGCAGTACTTC.

CDR3 DNA sequence: TGTGCCTGGACTCTGGGGAGCGATTACAATGAGCAGTTCTTC. Its translation is CAWTLGSDYNEQFF. The chain carries TRBV30 and TRBJ2-1, with a weak D call TRBD2 (5 bases). CDR1 and CDR2 (germline): GTSNPN, SVGIG (reference sequence). V lost 4 bases and J 4 bases, leaving 14 bases between the germline ends. The CDR3 consists of 14 residues.

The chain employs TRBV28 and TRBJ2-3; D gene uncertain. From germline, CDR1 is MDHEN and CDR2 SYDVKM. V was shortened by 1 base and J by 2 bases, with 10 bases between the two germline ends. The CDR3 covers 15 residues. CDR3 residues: CASSLSVAFTDTQYF. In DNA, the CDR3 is TGTGCCAGCAGTTTATCGGTAGCTTTCACAGATACGCAGTATTTT.

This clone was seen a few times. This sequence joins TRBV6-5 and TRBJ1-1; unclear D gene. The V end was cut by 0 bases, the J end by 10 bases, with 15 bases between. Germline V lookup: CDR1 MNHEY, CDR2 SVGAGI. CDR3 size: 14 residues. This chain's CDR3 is CASSYSSRVDGAFF. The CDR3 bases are TGTGCCAGCAGTTACTCATCGAGGGTCGATGGAGCTTTCTTT.

CDR3 DNA: TGTGCCTGGAGTCGGGACAGCATTCAAGAGACCCAGTACTTC. Translated: CAWSRDSIQETQYF. J is TRBJ2-5 and V is TRBV30; 7 bases map to TRBD1. V dropped 2 bases and J dropped 2; count of bases not matched to a gene: 5. Germline lookup yields CDR1 GTSNPN and CDR2 SVGIG (reference sequence). The CDR3 runs 14 residues.

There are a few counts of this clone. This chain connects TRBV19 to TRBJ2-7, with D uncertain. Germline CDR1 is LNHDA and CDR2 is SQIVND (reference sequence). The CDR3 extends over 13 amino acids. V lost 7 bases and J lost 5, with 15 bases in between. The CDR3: CASTPPAAHEQYF. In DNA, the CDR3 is TGTGCCAGTACCCCGCCTGCGGCCCACGAGCAGTACTTC.

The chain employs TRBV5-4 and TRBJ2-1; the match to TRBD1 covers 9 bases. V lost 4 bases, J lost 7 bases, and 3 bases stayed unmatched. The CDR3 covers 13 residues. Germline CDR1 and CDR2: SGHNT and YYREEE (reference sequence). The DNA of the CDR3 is TGTGCCAGCAGCCTGACAGGGGGAAATGAGCAGTTCTTC. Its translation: CASSLTGGNEQFF.

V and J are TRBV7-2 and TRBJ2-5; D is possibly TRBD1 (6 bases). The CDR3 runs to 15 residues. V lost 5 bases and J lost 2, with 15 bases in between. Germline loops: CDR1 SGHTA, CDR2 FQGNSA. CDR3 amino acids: CASSRVGQGQETQYF. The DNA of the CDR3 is TGTGCCAGCAGCAGGGTGGGGCAGGGGCAAGAGACCCAGTACTTC.

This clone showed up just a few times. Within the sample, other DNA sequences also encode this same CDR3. Here the CDR3 reads CASSPVSRNTEAFF. The CDR3, as DNA: TGTGCCAGCTCACCGGTGTCCAGGAACACTGAAGCTTTCTTT. The chain couples TRBV18 to TRBJ1-1; unclear D gene. Trimming pared 3 bases from V and 1 base from J, leaving 9 bases between. Germline V gives CDR1 KGHSH, CDR2 LQKENI. The CDR3 sequence is 14 residues long. The complete variable domain, with remaining parts taken from reference TRBV18 and TRBJ1-1, reads NAGVMQNPRHLVRRRGQEARLRCSPMKGHSHVYWYRQLPEEGLKFMVYLQKENIIDESGMPKERFSAEFPKEGPSILRIQQVVRGDSAAYFCASSPVSRNTEAFFGQGTRLTVV.

DNA of the CDR3: TGTGCCAGCAGCTCCTCGGGGGGCTCGACCTACGAGCAGTACTTC. Translation gives CASSSSGGSTYEQYF. The chain combines TRBV11-2 with TRBJ2-7, with D possibly matching TRBD2 (7 bases). Trimming removed 4 bases at V and 2 bases at J, with 15 bases between. The CDR3 spans 15 residues. Germline CDR1 and CDR2: SGHAT and FQNNGV. Full variable domain (rest looked up from reference TRBV11-2 and TRBJ2-7): EAGVAQSPRYKIIEKRQSVAFWCNPISGHATLYWYQQILGQGPKLLIQFQNNGVVDDSQLPKDRFSAERLKGVDSTLKIQPAKLEDSAVYLCASSSSGGSTYEQYFGPGTRLTVT.

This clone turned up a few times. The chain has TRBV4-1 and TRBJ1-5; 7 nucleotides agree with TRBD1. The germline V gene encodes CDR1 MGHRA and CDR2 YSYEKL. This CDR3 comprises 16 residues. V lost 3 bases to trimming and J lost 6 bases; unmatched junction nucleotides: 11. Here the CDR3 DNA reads TGCGCCAGCAGCCAGCATCGGCAGGGGGACGGTCAGCCCCAGCATTTT. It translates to CASSQHRQGDGQPQHF.

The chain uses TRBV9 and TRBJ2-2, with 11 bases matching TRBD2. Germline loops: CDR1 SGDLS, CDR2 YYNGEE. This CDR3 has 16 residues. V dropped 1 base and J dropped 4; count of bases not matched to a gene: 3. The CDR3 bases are TGTGCCAGCAGCGTAAGGGGGACTAGCGGCACCGGGGAGCTGTTTTTT. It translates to CASSVRGTSGTGELFF.

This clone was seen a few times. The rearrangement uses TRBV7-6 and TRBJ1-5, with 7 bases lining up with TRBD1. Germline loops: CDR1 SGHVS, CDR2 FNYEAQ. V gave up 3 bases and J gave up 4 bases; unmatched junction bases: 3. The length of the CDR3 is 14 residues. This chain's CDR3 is CASSFSTGNQPQHF. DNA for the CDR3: TGTGCCAGCAGCTTTTCGACAGGGAATCAGCCCCAGCATTTT. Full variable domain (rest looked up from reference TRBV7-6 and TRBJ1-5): GAGVSQSPRYKVTKRGQDVALRCDPISGHVSLYWYRQALGQGPEFLTYFNYEAQQDKSGLPNDRFSAERPEGSISTLTIQRTEQRDSAMYRCASSFSTGNQPQHFGDGTRLSIL.

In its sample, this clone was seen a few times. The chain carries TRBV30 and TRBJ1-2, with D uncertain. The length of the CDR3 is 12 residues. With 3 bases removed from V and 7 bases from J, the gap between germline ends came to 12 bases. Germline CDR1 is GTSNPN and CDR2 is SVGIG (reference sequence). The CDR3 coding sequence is TGTGCCTGGAGCCCGGCGGTCGGTGGCTACACCTTC. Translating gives CAWSPAVGGYTF.

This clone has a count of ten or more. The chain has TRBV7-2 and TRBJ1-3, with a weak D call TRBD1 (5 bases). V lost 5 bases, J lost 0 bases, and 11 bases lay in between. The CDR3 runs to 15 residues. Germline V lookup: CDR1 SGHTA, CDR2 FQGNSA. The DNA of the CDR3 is TGTGCCAGCAGCCCGCGGGGGTTCTCTGGAAACACCATATATTTT. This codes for CASSPRGFSGNTIYF.

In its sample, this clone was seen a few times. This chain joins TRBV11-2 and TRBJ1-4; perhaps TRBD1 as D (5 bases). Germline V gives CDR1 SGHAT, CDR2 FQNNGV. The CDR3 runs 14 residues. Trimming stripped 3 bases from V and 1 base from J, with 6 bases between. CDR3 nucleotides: TGTGCCAGCAGCTTCGACAGAACTAATGAAAAACTGTTTTTT. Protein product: CASSFDRTNEKLFF.

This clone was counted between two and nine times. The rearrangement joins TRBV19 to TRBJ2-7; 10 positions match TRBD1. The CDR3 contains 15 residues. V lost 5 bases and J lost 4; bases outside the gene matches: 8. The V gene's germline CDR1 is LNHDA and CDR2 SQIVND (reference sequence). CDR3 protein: CASSFRGDRGYEQYF. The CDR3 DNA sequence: TGTGCCAGTAGTTTCCGGGGGGACAGGGGTTACGAGCAGTACTTC.

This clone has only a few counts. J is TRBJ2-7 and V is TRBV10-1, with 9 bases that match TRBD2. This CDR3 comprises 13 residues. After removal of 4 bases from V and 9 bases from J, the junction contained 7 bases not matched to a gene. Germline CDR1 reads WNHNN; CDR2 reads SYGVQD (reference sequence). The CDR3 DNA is TGCGCCAGCAGTGCCGCGGGAGGGCCCGGGCAGTACTTC. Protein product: CASSAAGGPGQYF.

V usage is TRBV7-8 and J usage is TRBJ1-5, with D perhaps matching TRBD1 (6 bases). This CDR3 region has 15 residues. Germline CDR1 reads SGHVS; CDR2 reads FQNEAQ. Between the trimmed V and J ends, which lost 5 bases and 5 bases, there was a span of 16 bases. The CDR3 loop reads CASSPEGRGHQPQHF. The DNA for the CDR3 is TGTGCCAGCAGCCCAGAAGGCAGGGGTCATCAGCCCCAGCATTTT.

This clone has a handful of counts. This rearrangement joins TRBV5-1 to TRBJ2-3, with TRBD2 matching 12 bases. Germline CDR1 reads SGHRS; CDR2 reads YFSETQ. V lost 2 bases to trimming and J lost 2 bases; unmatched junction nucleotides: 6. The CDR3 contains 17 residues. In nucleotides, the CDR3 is TGCGCCAGCAGCTTTCGCCCTAGCGGGAGGGCCACAGATACGCAGTATTTT. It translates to CASSFRPSGRATDTQYF.

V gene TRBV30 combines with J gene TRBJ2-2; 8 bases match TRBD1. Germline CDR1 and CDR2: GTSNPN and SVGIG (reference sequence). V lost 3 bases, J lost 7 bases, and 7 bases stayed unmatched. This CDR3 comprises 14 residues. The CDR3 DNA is TGTGCCTGGAGCCAGGGGGCGGAGATCGGGGAGCTGTTTTTT. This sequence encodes CAWSQGAEIGELFF.

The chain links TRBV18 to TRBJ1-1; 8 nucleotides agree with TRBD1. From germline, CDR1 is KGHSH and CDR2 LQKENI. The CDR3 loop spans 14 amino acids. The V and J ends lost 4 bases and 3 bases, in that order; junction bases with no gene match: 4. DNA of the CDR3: TGTGCCAGCTCACAAGGGACAGGAGACACTGAAGCTTTCTTT. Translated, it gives CASSQGTGDTEAFF.

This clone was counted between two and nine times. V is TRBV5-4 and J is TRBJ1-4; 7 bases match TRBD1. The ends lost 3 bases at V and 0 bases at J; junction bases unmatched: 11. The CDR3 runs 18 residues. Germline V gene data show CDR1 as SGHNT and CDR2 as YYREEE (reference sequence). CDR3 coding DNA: TGTGCCAGCAGCTCCATACAGGGGACCGAAGCAACTAATGAAAAACTGTTTTTT. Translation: CASSSIQGTEATNEKLFF.